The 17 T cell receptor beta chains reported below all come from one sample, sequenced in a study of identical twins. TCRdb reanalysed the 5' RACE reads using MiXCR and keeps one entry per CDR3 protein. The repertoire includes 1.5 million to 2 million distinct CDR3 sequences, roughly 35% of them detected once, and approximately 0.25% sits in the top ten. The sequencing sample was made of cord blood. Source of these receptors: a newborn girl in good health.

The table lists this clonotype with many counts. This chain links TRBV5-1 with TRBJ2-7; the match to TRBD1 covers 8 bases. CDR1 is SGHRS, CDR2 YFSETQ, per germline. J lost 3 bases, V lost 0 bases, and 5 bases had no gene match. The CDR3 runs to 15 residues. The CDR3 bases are TGCGCCAGCAGCTTGGAGTCGGACAGGGACTACGAGCAGTACTTC. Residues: CASSLESDRDYEQYF.

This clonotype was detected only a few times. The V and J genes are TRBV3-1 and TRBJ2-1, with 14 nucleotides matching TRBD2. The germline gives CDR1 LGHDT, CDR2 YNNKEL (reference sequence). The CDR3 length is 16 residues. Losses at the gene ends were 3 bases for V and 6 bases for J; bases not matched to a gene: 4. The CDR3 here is CASSQRLAGGFNEQFF. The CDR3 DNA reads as TGTGCCAGCAGCCAGCGACTAGCGGGAGGGTTCAATGAGCAGTTCTTC.

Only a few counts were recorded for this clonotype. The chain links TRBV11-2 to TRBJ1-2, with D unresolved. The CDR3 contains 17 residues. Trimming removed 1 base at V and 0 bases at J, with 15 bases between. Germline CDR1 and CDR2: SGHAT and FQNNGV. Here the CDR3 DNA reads TGTGCCAGCAGCTTAGGCGGGGTAAAAACGACTAACTATGGCTACACCTTC. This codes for CASSLGGVKTTNYGYTF.

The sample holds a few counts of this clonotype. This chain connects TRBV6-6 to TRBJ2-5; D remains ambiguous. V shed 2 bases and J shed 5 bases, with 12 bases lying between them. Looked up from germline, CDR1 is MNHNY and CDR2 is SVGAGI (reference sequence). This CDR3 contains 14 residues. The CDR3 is CASSYVGTEETQYF. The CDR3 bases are TGTGCCAGCAGTTACGTCGGTACCGAGGAGACCCAGTACTTC.

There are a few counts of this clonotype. CDR3 sequence (DNA): TGTGCCAGCAGCGCCGGGACGGACCAGAACACTGAAGCTTTCTTT. As protein: CASSAGTDQNTEAFF. The rearrangement links TRBV9 to TRBJ1-1, with D maybe TRBD1 (5 bases). The CDR3 covers 15 residues. The germline CDR1 and CDR2 sequences are SGDLS and YYNGEE. V was clipped by 3 bases and J by 1 base, with 13 bases between them.

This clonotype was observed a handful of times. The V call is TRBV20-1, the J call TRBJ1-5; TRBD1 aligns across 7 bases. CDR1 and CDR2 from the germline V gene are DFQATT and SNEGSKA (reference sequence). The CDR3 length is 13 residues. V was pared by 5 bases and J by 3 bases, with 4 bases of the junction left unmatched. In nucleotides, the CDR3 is TGCAGTGCTTCCGGGACAGCCAATCAGCCCCAGCATTTT. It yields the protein CSASGTANQPQHF.

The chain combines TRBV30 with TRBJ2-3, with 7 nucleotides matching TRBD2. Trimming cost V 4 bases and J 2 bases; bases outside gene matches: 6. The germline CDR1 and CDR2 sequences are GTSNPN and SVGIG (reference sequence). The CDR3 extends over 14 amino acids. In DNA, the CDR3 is TGTGCCTGGATAAAGCGGGGCCTCACAGATACGCAGTATTTT. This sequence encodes CAWIKRGLTDTQYF.

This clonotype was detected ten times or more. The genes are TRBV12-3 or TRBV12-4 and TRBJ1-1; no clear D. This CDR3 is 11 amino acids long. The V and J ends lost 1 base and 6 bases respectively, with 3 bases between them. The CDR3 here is CASSLGPEAFF. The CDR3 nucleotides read TGTGCCAGCAGTTTAGGGCCTGAAGCTTTCTTT.

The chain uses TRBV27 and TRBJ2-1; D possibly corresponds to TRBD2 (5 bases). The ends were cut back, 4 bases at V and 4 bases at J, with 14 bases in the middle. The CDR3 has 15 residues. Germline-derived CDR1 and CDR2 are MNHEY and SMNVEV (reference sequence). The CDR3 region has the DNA TGTGCCAGCAGTTCTTCCCAGGACTGGTACAATGAGCAGTTCTTC. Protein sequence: CASSSSQDWYNEQFF.

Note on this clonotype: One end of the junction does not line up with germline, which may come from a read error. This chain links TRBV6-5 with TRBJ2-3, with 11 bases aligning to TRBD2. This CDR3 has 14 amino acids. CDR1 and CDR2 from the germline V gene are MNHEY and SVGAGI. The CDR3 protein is CASSYSLAGDTRYF. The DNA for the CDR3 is TGTGCCAGCAGTTACTCACTAGCGGGAGATACGCGGTATTTT.

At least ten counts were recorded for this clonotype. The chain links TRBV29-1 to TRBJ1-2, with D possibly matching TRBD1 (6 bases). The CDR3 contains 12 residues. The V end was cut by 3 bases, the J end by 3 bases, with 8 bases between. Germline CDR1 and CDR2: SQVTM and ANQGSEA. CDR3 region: CSVEDRYYGYTF. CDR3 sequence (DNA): TGCAGCGTTGAGGACAGATACTATGGCTACACCTTC.

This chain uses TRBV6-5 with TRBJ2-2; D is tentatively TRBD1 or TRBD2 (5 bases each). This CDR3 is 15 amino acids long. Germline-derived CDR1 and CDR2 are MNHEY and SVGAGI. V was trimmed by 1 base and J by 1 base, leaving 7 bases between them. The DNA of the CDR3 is TGTGCCAGCAGTTACTGGGGGAGGAACACCGGGGAGCTGTTTTTT. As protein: CASSYWGRNTGELFF.

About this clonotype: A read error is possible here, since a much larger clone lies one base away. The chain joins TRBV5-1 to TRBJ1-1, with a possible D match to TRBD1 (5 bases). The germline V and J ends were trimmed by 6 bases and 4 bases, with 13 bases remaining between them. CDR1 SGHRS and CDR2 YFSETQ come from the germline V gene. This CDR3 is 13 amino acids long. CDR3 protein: CASTDRLSTEAFF. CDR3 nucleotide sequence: TGCGCCAGCACAGACAGACTGAGCACTGAAGCTTTCTTT.

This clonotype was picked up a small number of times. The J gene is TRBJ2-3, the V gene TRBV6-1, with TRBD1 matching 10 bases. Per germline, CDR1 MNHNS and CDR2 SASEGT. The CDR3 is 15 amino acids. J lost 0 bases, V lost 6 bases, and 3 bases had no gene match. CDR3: CASRGTGESTDTQYF. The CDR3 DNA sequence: TGTGCCAGCAGGGGGACAGGGGAGAGCACAGATACGCAGTATTTT.

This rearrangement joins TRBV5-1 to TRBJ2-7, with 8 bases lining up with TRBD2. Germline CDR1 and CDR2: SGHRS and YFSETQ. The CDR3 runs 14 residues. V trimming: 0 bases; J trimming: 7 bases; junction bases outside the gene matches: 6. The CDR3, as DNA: TGCGCCAGCAGCTTGGCCGGACTAGCCAATGAGCAGTACTTC. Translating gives CASSLAGLANEQYF.

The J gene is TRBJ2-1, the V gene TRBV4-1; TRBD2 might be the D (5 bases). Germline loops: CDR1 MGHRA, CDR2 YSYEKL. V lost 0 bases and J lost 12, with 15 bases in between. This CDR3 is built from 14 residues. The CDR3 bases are TGCGCCAGCAGCCAAGATAACGGGAACTTAAGGCAGTTCTTC. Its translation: CASSQDNGNLRQFF.

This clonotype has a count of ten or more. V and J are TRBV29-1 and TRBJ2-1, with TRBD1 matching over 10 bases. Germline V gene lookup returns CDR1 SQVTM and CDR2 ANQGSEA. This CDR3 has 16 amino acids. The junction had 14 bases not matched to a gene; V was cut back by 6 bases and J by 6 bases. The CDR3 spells CSVLWDIGTGANEQFF. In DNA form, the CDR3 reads TGCAGCGTCCTTTGGGATATTGGGACAGGGGCCAATGAGCAGTTCTTC.